This entry describes one T cell receptor beta chain. Libraries were prepared by immunoSEQ multiplex PCR; TCRdb keeps only in-frame clonotypes and omits some of them. Of around 130,000 clones in the sample, 88% were seen once. The sample comes from a study of blood T cell repertoires in COVID-19. V was pared by 5 bases and J by 4 bases, with 18 bases of the junction left unmatched. Per germline, CDR1 SEHNR and CDR2 FQNEAQ (reference sequence). This CDR3 is built from 18 residues. The V gene is TRBV7-9, the J gene TRBJ2-5; 8 positions match TRBD1. Sequenced material: peripheral blood. The clonotype was recovered from a man between 65 and 85 years old with active COVID-19. This CDR3 reads CASSPRTGTGVGRETQYF. As DNA, the CDR3 is TGTGCCAGCAGCCCCAGGACAGGGACGGGAGTGGGTCGAGAGACCCAGTACTTC.